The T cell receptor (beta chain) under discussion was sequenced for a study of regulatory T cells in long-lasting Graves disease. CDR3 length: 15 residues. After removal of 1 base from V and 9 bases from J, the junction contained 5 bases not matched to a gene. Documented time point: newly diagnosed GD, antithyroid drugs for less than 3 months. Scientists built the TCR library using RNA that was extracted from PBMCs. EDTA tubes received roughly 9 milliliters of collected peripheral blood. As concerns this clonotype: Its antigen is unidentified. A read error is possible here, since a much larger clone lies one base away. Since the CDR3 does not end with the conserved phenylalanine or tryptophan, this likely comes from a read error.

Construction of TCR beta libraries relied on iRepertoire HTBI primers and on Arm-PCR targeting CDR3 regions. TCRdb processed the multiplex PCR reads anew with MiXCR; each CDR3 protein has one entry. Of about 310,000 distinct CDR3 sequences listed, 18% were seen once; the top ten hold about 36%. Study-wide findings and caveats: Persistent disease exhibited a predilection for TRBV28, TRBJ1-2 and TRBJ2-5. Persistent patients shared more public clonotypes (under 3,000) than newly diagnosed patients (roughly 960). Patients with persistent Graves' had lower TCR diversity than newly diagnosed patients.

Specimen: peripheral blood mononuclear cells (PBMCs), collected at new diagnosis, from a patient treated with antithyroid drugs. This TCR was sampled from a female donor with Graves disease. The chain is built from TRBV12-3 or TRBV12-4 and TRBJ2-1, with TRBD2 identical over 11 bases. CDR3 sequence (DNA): TGTGCCAGCAGTTTAGTAGCGGGGGGGGCCGGTGAGCAGTTCCTC. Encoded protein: CASSLVAGGAGEQFL.